This T cell receptor (beta chain) was profiled in a study of T cell responses to AZD1222 COVID-19 vaccine. This clone was detected once. Its antigen is not known. Whole-study results and caveats: Donors skewed white British and female; clonal diversity was possibly underestimated. Only six AZD1222 recipients tested seropositive at baseline. Every sample of the repertoires postdated the peak T cell response. Researchers report vaccine-associated CD4 TCRs spanning spike, with dominance at 160-218 and 743-854.

Clones were read by immunoSEQ multiplex PCR, and TCRdb kept only the in-frame ones, dropping some. The sample comprises tens of thousands of clones, around 80% of which are singletons, and 47% rests with the top ten. With 3 bases removed from V and 8 bases from J, the gap between germline ends came to 14 bases. CDR1 and CDR2 from the germline V gene are SGHTA and FQGNSA. This CDR3 comprises 14 residues. This specimen consisted of peripheral blood, obtained 28 days after the second AZD1222 dose. V usage is TRBV7-2 and J usage is TRBJ2-4, with a tentative D call TRBD2 (5 bases). The sequence derives from an adult who received the AZD1222 COVID-19 vaccine. As DNA, the CDR3 is TGTGCCAGCAGCTTCCCCACTAGTCCCTACATTCAGTACTTC. Amino acids: CASSFPTSPYIQYF.